These T cell receptor beta chains were read from a single sample in a study of naive and memory T cell subsets. TCRdb used MiXCR to reprocess the UMI-ligation and nested PCR reads, holding one entry per CDR3 protein. Of 95,000 to 150,000 distinct CDR3 sequences in the sample, around a third are singletons; the top ten hold 0.75% to 1%. The sample taken for sequencing was central memory CD4+ T cells from blood. The receptors stem from a human donor in good health. The CDR3 runs from the conserved cysteine through the conserved F or W. Fields, in order: D gene, V gene, J gene, clone size, CDR3 DNA, CDR3 protein. A D gene is named only where the DNA matches it firmly. Not all rows give a size; the values are once, few, many and, for expanded clones, a class.

>TRBD2|TRBV11-2|TRBJ2-1|few
TGTGCCAGCAGACCGGGACTAGCGGGAGGCGACAATGAGCAGTTCTTC
CASRPGLAGGDNEQFF
>NA|TRBV29-1|TRBJ2-6|few
TGCAGCGTTGAAGCTCTCGGGGATAGGGTCGGGGCCAACGTCCTGACTTTC
CSVEALGDRVGANVLTF
>NA|TRBV20-1|TRBJ2-1|many
TGCAGTGTCTTTCTTTATGGAGGGGCGTACAATGAGCAGTTCTTC
CSVFLYGGAYNEQFF
>NA|TRBV7-9|TRBJ2-1|NA
TGTGCCAGCAGCTTATATACTAGCCGACTCAATGAGCAGTTCTTC
CASSLYTSRLNEQFF
>NA|TRBV6-2/TRBV6-3|TRBJ2-1|NA
TGTGCCAGCAGTCTAGACGGGGGCGTCACCTACAATGAGCAGTTCTTC
CASSLDGGVTYNEQFF
>TRBD2|TRBV20-1|TRBJ2-6|NA
TGCAGTGCCCCGGGACTAGTTAACTCTGGGGCCAACGTCCTGACTTTC
CSAPGLVNSGANVLTF
>TRBD2|TRBV20-1|TRBJ2-1|once
TGCAGTGCTAGATCTACTAGCGGAAACTACAATGAGCAGTTCTTC
CSARSTSGNYNEQFF
>TRBD1|TRBV6-1|TRBJ2-1|NA
TGTGCCAGCAGTTGGGACAGGGATAATGAGCAGTTCTTC
CASSWDRDNEQFF
>NA|TRBV5-1|TRBJ2-7|NA
TGCGCCAGCAGCCTTCAGCTCGAGGTTCGCGAGCAGTACTTC
CASSLQLEVREQYF
>NA|TRBV6-5|TRBJ2-5|NA
TGTGCCAGCAGTTACTCTGCTCAGCAAGAGACCCAGTACTTC
CASSYSAQQETQYF
>NA|TRBV19|TRBJ2-1|NA
TGTGCCAGTAGTATTGGGGGACTGGCCTACAATGAGCAGTTCTTC
CASSIGGLAYNEQFF
>NA|TRBV12-3/TRBV12-4|TRBJ2-3|few
TGTGCCAGCACCATTTCGGGAGTGGCGGATACGCAGTATTTT
CASTISGVADTQYF
>TRBD1|TRBV6-6|TRBJ2-3|few
TGTGCCAGCAGCGGACAGGGGGCTATAACAGATACGCAGTATTTT
CASSGQGAITDTQYF
>TRBD2|TRBV6-6|TRBJ2-7|few
TGTGCCAGCAACGTGGGGGTGACTAGCGGGAAGTACTTC
CASNVGVTSGKYF
>NA|TRBV5-4|TRBJ1-5|NA
TGTGCCAGCAGCTTGGCGGGTTTCTATAGCAATCAGCCCCAGCATTTT
CASSLAGFYSNQPQHF
>NA|TRBV20-1|TRBJ2-7|few
TGCAGTGCTTCCCTCCCGACAGTCACCTACGAGCAGTACTTC
CSASLPTVTYEQYF
>NA|TRBV10-3|TRBJ2-7|few
TGTGCCATCAGTGAGTCGCTCGGTTCCTACGAGCAGTACTTC
CAISESLGSYEQYF
>NA|TRBV20-1|TRBJ2-1|few
TGCAGTGCTAAACGCCAGAGCTCCTACAATGAGCAGTTCTTC
CSAKRQSSYNEQFF
>NA|TRBV6-5|TRBJ2-3|NA
TGTGCCAGCAGCCGATTAGATGGGCGGTTCACAGATACGCAGTATTTT
CASSRLDGRFTDTQYF
>TRBD1|TRBV5-8|TRBJ1-1|few
TGTGCCAGCAGCTTTCGGTCCTACAGGGGGGAGACTGAAGCTTTCTTT
CASSFRSYRGETEAFF
>NA|TRBV27|TRBJ1-5|NA
TGTGCCACCGGGGAGCTTGATCAGCCCCAGCATTTT
CATGELDQPQHF
>TRBD1|TRBV6-2/TRBV6-3|TRBJ2-1|few
TGTGCCAGCAGCTACCCGGGACAGGGCCTCTACAATGAGCAGTTCTTC
CASSYPGQGLYNEQFF
>TRBD2|TRBV7-3|TRBJ2-1|few
TGTGCCAGCAGCCCCGATCCTTGGCTAGCGGGAGGTCTGAATGAGCAGTTCTTC
CASSPDPWLAGGLNEQFF
>TRBD2|TRBV7-9|TRBJ2-1|few
TGTGCCAGCAGCTTGGGACTAGCGGGAGGGCCGAACAATGAGCAGTTCTTC
CASSLGLAGGPNNEQFF
>NA|TRBV29-1|TRBJ2-3|few
TGCAGCGTGATACTGAGGACAGATACGCAGTATTTT
CSVILRTDTQYF
>TRBD1|TRBV28|TRBJ1-5|few
TGTGCCAGCAGTTTGGCACAGGGGTGGGTTCAGCCCCAGCATTTT
CASSLAQGWVQPQHF
>TRBD2|TRBV9|TRBJ2-7|NA
TGTGCCAGCAGCGTAGCTAGCGGGAACTACGAGCAGTACTTC
CASSVASGNYEQYF